This TCR beta chain emerged from a study of radiotherapy plus CTLA-4 blockade in lung cancer. Across the study: Among patients, about 17% showed objective responses, and roughly 30% had disease control.

Ipilimumab CTLA-4 blockade and focal radiation were given to patients with chemo-refractory metastatic non-small-cell lung cancer. Concerning this clone: The antigen is undetermined.

Overall study results and limits: According to reports, early shifts in blood T cell clones, alongside interferon-beta, forecast response most accurately.

Sequencing used immunoSEQ multiplex PCR; TCRdb keeps in-frame clones, though not all of them. The table records roughly 90,000 clones, just over 85% of them present only once. The specimen was peripheral blood, collected from a patient treated with radiotherapy plus ipilimumab. The TCR sequence derives from a human donor with non-small cell lung cancer that progressed on radiotherapy plus ipilimumab.

For the CDR3, the DNA is TGCGCCAGCAGCTTGGGCTCTAGCGGAGCCTTATATGAGCAGTTCTTC. Amino acids: CASSLGSSGALYEQFF. The V and J genes are TRBV5-1 and TRBJ2-1; TRBD2 matches at 7 bases. CDR3 length equals 16 residues. The germline gives CDR1 SGHRS, CDR2 YFSETQ. Losses at the gene ends were 0 bases for V and 8 bases for J; bases not matched to a gene: 11.